These 10 T cell receptor beta chains originate from one sample sequenced in a study of blood T cell repertoires in COVID-19 (dated by TCRdb to 2018 to 2021). Libraries were prepared through the immunoSEQ multiplex PCR assay. The table comes from immuneACCESS by way of TCRdb, which keeps in-frame sequences with V and J called. Part of the clones is missing from these tables; in studies checked, under half for an unresolved V gene and the rest for unknown reasons. The sample contains 40,000 or so clones, 65% to 90% of them found a single time. 5.2% of the sample belongs to the ten largest clones. The sequenced sample was peripheral blood. These receptors came from a man aged 35 to 55 with active COVID-19.

The chain combines TRBV12-3 or TRBV12-4 with TRBJ2-1; TRBD2 is a possible D gene (5 bases). The CDR3 runs 13 residues. V lost 7 bases and J 9 bases, leaving 16 bases between the germline ends. CDR3 loop: CASNPSTGFEQFF. In DNA, the CDR3 is TGTGCCAGCAACCCCTCCACGGGATTTGAGCAGTTCTTC.

This chain links TRBV7-8 with TRBJ2-4; D is perhaps TRBD1 (6 bases). With 1 base removed from V and 0 bases from J, the gap between germline ends came to 13 bases. The germline gives CDR1 SGHVS, CDR2 FQNEAQ. CDR3 length equals 17 residues. The CDR3 nucleotides read TGTGCCAGCAGCTTAGTGGTATGGGGGCAAGCCAAAAACATTCAGTACTTC. It yields the protein CASSLVVWGQAKNIQYF.

The CDR3 sequence: CASSHWTGAHEQYF. The CDR3, as DNA: TGTGCCAGCAGTCATTGGACAGGGGCCCACGAGCAGTACTTC. The chain uses TRBV14 and TRBJ2-7, with TRBD1 matching 9 bases. V trimming: 6 bases; J trimming: 5 bases; junction bases outside the gene matches: 8. Germline V CDR1 and CDR2: SGHDN, FVKESK. There are 14 residues in the CDR3.

The V call is TRBV5-1, the J call TRBJ2-7, with D uncertain. Germline V CDR1 and CDR2: SGHRS, YFSETQ. This CDR3 is 12 amino acids long. V was shortened by 0 bases and J by 9 bases, with 10 bases between the two germline ends. The CDR3 reads CASSLDDNRQYF. The DNA of the CDR3 is TGCGCCAGCAGCTTGGACGACAACCGGCAGTACTTC.

The gene calls are TRBV9 and TRBJ2-7, with 10 bases that match TRBD2. The CDR3 contains 16 residues. CDR1 is SGDLS, CDR2 YYNGEE, per germline. Trimming cost V 7 bases and J 0 bases; bases outside gene matches: 10. CDR3 in amino acids: CASPTWASGSSYEQYF. The CDR3 region has the DNA TGTGCCAGCCCAACGTGGGCTAGCGGGAGCTCCTACGAGCAGTACTTC.

The chain links TRBV25-1 to TRBJ2-7; possibly TRBD1 for D (5 bases). CDR1 MGHDK and CDR2 SYGVNS come from the germline V gene. The CDR3 has 14 amino acids. Deletions cut 1 base from V and 2 bases from J, with 9 bases between. The CDR3: CASSEFQGTYEQYF. CDR3 nucleotide sequence: TGTGCCAGCAGTGAATTTCAGGGTACCTACGAGCAGTACTTC.

This chain connects TRBV4-2 to TRBJ1-4, with unresolved D. Germline loops: CDR1 LGHNA, CDR2 YNFKEQ. This CDR3 region has 14 residues. V dropped 3 bases and J dropped 7 bases, with 12 bases sitting between them. CDR3 loop: CASSQMYTGEKLFF. The CDR3 coding sequence is TGTGCCAGCAGCCAGATGTATACGGGTGAAAAACTGTTTTTT.

This clone appeared a single time. V and J are TRBV6-2 or TRBV6-3 and TRBJ1-2; TRBD1 matches at 9 bases. This CDR3 contains 15 residues. J gave up 6 bases and V 5 bases, and 10 bases lay outside the gene matches. In germline, CDR1 is MNHEY, CDR2 SVGEGT. The CDR3 region is CASSATGTGRDGYTF. For the CDR3, the DNA is TGTGCCAGCAGTGCAACCGGGACAGGGAGGGATGGCTACACCTTC.

The gene calls are TRBV2 and TRBJ2-7; the match to TRBD1 covers 8 bases. Germline CDR1 SNHLY, CDR2 FYNNEI. CDR3 length: 13 amino acids. The V and J ends lost 3 bases and 7 bases, in that order; junction bases with no gene match: 5. CDR3 bases: TGTGCCAGCAGTGACCAGGGGGCGGGGGAGCAGTACTTC. Its protein product is CASSDQGAGEQYF.

The chain has TRBV27 and TRBJ2-3, with 9 bases identical to TRBD2. CDR3 length equals 14 residues. The junction had 7 bases not matched to a gene; V was cut back by 6 bases and J by 6 bases. CDR1 and CDR2 from the germline V gene are MNHEY and SMNVEV (reference sequence). The CDR3 DNA reads TGTGCCAGCAGCGCGGTAGCGGGAGCGGATACGCAGTATTTT. This encodes CASSAVAGADTQYF.